A selection of T cell receptor beta chains follows, all from one sample in a study of T cell clonotyping in hematopoietic cell transplantation. TCRdb keeps only in-frame clones here, not all; method: immunoSEQ multiplex PCR. This sample has fewer than 70,000 clones, with roughly 93% found just once. Input material: peripheral blood mononuclear cells. Receptors were obtained from a man aged 50 to 59 in good health. Some clones in this sample may be carry-over from other donors' samples. The CDR3 runs from the conserved cysteine through the conserved F or W.

v_call: TRBV20-1; j_call: TRBJ2-1; cdr3_aa: CSAAEQFF
v_call: TRBV2; j_call: TRBJ2-7; cdr3_aa: CASSEAGREQYF
v_call: TRBV7-9; j_call: TRBJ2-1; cdr3_aa: CASSSLLGDEQFF
v_call: TRBV11-2; j_call: TRBJ2-2; cdr3_aa: CASSLGRGGPAGELFF
v_call: TRBV5-3; j_call: TRBJ1-2; cdr3_aa: CATIREGVYGYGYTF
v_call: TRBV7-8; j_call: TRBJ2-5; cdr3_aa: CASSLIGRWETQYF
v_call: TRBV5-6; j_call: TRBJ2-7; cdr3_aa: CASSLTSALYEQYF
v_call: TRBV2; j_call: TRBJ2-1; cdr3_aa: CASSVDSLTQFF
v_call: TRBV28; j_call: TRBJ1-2; cdr3_aa: CATLRGQDYGYTF
v_call: TRBV7-2; j_call: TRBJ2-4; cdr3_aa: CASSLDWGVQYF
v_call: TRBV4-2; j_call: TRBJ2-1; cdr3_aa: CASSQERGGGYNEQFF
v_call: TRBV27; j_call: TRBJ1-5; cdr3_aa: CASRGQGHNQPQHF
v_call: TRBV9; j_call: TRBJ2-2; cdr3_aa: CASSALSGGDTGELFF
v_call: TRBV6-5; j_call: TRBJ2-7; cdr3_aa: CASSYSGKWAEQYF